This section outlines one T cell receptor beta chain sequence together with its context. As yet, its antigen is unknown. Other DNA sequences in this specimen translate into the identical CDR3. This sample was included in a study of T cell responses to AZD1222 COVID-19 vaccine. Study results and caveats: There were repertoire samples only from the period after the peak T cell response.

The data were produced by immunoSEQ multiplex PCR, yet TCRdb's version contains in-frame clones alone and is incomplete. The table records roughly 100,000 clones, about 86% of them present only once. CDR1 and CDR2 from the germline V gene are SEHNR and FQNEAQ (reference sequence). The V and J ends lost 1 base and 0 bases respectively, with 10 bases between them. This CDR3 is 15 amino acids long. The chain uses TRBV7-9 and TRBJ2-7; D might be TRBD2 (6 bases). Sample: peripheral blood, taken on day 0 of AZD1222 vaccination. This receptor was taken from an adult in good health. The CDR3 nucleotides read TGTGCCAGCAGCTTAGGAGCGGGCAGCTCCTACGAGCAGTACTTC. As protein: CASSLGAGSSYEQYF.